The clone carrying this T cell receptor (beta chain) was recorded once. This sample stems from a study of blood T cell repertoires in COVID-19. Study-wide context: Spain, Italy and the United States supplied samples that represented acute and convalescent COVID-19.

Method: immunoSEQ multiplex PCR; TCRdb's copy keeps in-frame clones and lacks some. Of approximately 31,000 clones listed, over 85% are singletons. The CDR3 is made up of 11 amino acids. CDR1 is DFQATT and CDR2 is SNEGSKA in the germline V gene (reference sequence). V was pared by 3 bases and J by 4 bases, with 6 bases between. The chain has TRBV20-1 and TRBJ1-1; no firm D call. The sequenced sample was peripheral blood. This TCR derives from a male donor with active COVID-19. CDR3 in amino acids: CSASMSTEAFF. The DNA for the CDR3 is TGCAGTGCTAGTATGAGCACTGAAGCTTTCTTT.